This T cell receptor beta chain originates from a study of radiotherapy plus CTLA-4 blockade in lung cancer. Notes on the study in general: In blood, after radiotherapy plus ipilimumab, tumor-derived TCR clones expanded.

Turning to this clone: Its antigen is unidentified.

Looked up from germline, CDR1 is ENHRY and CDR2 is SYGVKD. J lost 7 bases, V lost 4 bases, and 7 bases had no gene match. The CDR3 totals 14 residues. Profiling relied on immunoSEQ multiplex PCR, and the TCRdb table lists in-frame clones only, not all of them. The repertoire includes roughly 100,000 clones, approximately 87% of them detected once, and 2% to 3% sits in the top ten. The sequence was collected from a human donor with non-small cell lung cancer that progressed on radiotherapy plus ipilimumab. Some clones in this sample may be carry-over from other donors' samples. The input for sequencing was peripheral blood, taken from a patient treated with radiotherapy plus ipilimumab. The chain has TRBV10-3 and TRBJ2-1, with 7 bases identical to TRBD2. The CDR3 bases are TGTGCCATCAGTGGGTCGGGGGGTAGAAATGAGCAGTTCTTC. Its protein product is CAISGSGGRNEQFF.